This passage covers 29 T cell receptor beta chains from one sample sequenced in a study of T-cell reconstitution after alpha-beta-depleted transplantation in children. The TCRbeta library incorporated unique molecular identifiers. TCRdb recomputed calls from the PCR reads with MiXCR, one row per CDR3 protein. The data show about 300,000 distinct CDR3 sequences, around 10% seen once. The specimen comprised PBMCs, sampled before TCRalphabeta/CD19-depleted stem cell transplant. These receptors all come from a boy in the first two years of life with acute myeloid leukemia, due to receive a stem cell transplant.

This clonotype appeared many times. CDR3 region: CASSLEDMRGYEQYF. The DNA of the CDR3 is TGCGCCAGCAGCTTGGAAGACATGCGGGGCTACGAGCAGTACTTC. This chain joins TRBV5-1 and TRBJ2-7; D is possibly TRBD2 (6 bases). V lost 0 bases to trimming and J lost 3 bases, with 13 bases between them. The germline V gene encodes CDR1 SGHRS and CDR2 YFSETQ. The CDR3 spans 15 residues.

This clonotype turned up a few times. In DNA, the CDR3 is TGCAGTGCTAGAGACGGAACTAGCGGTGACTACGAGCAGTACTTC. It yields the protein CSARDGTSGDYEQYF. The rearrangement links TRBV20-1 to TRBJ2-7; 8 nucleotides align to TRBD2. Per the germline V gene, CDR1 is DFQATT and CDR2 is SNEGSKA (reference sequence). CDR3 length equals 15 residues. The trim removed 0 bases at V and 3 bases at J, leaving 7 bases unmatched.

This clonotype has more than one count but fewer than ten. V and J are TRBV5-1 and TRBJ2-2; TRBD2 matches 13 bases. The V gene's germline CDR1 is SGHRS and CDR2 YFSETQ. The CDR3 is made up of 20 amino acids. V trimming: 0 bases; J trimming: 0 bases; junction bases outside the gene matches: 8. The CDR3 region is CASSLAEGTSGTTNTGELFF. The CDR3 nucleotides are TGCGCCAGCAGCTTGGCCGAGGGGACTAGCGGGACTACGAACACCGGGGAGCTGTTTTTT.

This clonotype has at least ten counts. V is TRBV2 and J is TRBJ2-7; D might be TRBD2 (6 bases). CDR3 length: 15 residues. Between the trimmed V and J ends, which lost 8 bases and 0 bases, there was a span of 17 bases. Germline CDR1 SNHLY, CDR2 FYNNEI. CDR3 region: CASGRDSFPSYEQYF. DNA of the CDR3: TGTGCCAGCGGCAGGGACTCCTTCCCCTCCTACGAGCAGTACTTC.

Many counts were recorded for this clonotype. The chain recombines TRBV4-2 with TRBJ2-1; perhaps TRBD2 as D (6 bases). Germline-derived CDR1 and CDR2 are LGHNA and YNFKEQ. CDR3 length: 14 amino acids. V was cut by 0 bases and J by 7 bases, with 10 bases left in between. The CDR3 bases are TGTGCCAGCAGCCAAGATACTGGAGGGAATGAGCAGTTCTTC. Translating it yields CASSQDTGGNEQFF.

J is TRBJ2-5 and V is TRBV7-9; 9 bases align to TRBD2. This CDR3 contains 15 residues. Germline V gives CDR1 SEHNR, CDR2 FQNEAQ (reference sequence). Losses at the gene ends were 2 bases for V and 2 bases for J; bases not matched to a gene: 3. CDR3 sequence: CASSLSLAGQETQYF. CDR3 DNA sequence: TGTGCCAGCAGCTTAAGCCTAGCGGGGCAAGAGACCCAGTACTTC.

The table lists this clonotype with a count of one. This chain links TRBV2 with TRBJ2-7, with D unclear. Deletions cut 4 bases from V and 2 bases from J, with 12 bases between. This CDR3 contains 14 residues. The germline V gene encodes CDR1 SNHLY and CDR2 FYNNEI. The CDR3 DNA reads as TGTGCCAGCAGTGGGACCGCTACCCCCTACGAGCAGTACTTC. Amino acids: CASSGTATPYEQYF.

Many counts were recorded for this clonotype. The rearrangement links TRBV6-5 to TRBJ1-2, with D possibly being TRBD1 (5 bases). Trimming removed 6 bases at V and 5 bases at J, with 10 bases between. In germline, CDR1 is MNHEY, CDR2 SVGAGI. The CDR3 runs to 12 residues. The CDR3 coding sequence is TGTGCCAGCAGCCGGGACTCTTATGGCTACACCTTC. Its translation is CASSRDSYGYTF.

In its sample, this clonotype was seen a few times. This rearrangement joins TRBV4-2 to TRBJ2-1; a possible D gene is TRBD1 (5 bases). The germline V gene has CDR1 LGHNA and CDR2 YNFKEQ. The germline V and J ends were trimmed by 0 bases and 0 bases, with 12 bases remaining between them. The CDR3 consists of 17 residues. CDR3 coding DNA: TGTGCCAGCAGCCAAGACGCGACAGACCCCTCCTACAATGAGCAGTTCTTC. It specifies CASSQDATDPSYNEQFF.

The V call is TRBV28, the J call TRBJ2-7; D not certain. Germline-derived CDR1 and CDR2 are MDHEN and SYDVKM. This CDR3 spans 14 amino acids. V lost 3 bases and J 1 base, leaving 10 bases between the germline ends. CDR3 DNA sequence: TGTGCCAGCAGTTTGAGGTGGCAGTCCTACGAGCAGTACTTC. Translation: CASSLRWQSYEQYF.

This clonotype came up many times. The CDR3 sequence is CASSQEGSRNYEQYF. In DNA, the CDR3 is TGTGCCAGCAGTCAAGAGGGCAGTAGAAACTACGAGCAGTACTTC. The V call is TRBV2, the J call TRBJ2-7, with D possibly TRBD2 on 5 matching bases. The CDR3 totals 15 residues. Germline V gene lookup returns CDR1 SNHLY and CDR2 FYNNEI. Trimming cost V 5 bases and J 3 bases, with 17 bases left between them.

There are many counts of this clonotype. The chain is built from TRBV15 and TRBJ1-6; tentative D call: TRBD1 (5 bases). Trimming cost V 3 bases and J 3 bases, with 9 bases left between them. Germline V CDR1 and CDR2: LNHNV, YYDKDF (reference sequence). The CDR3 is 15 amino acids. The DNA for the CDR3 is TGTGCCACCAGCAGCCGACAGTTCTATAATTCACCCCTCCACTTT. Its translation: CATSSRQFYNSPLHF.

This chain connects TRBV12-3 or TRBV12-4 to TRBJ2-2; 10 bases match TRBD2. J lost 1 base, V lost 3 bases, and 8 bases had no gene match. There are 18 residues in the CDR3. The CDR3 nucleotides read TGTGCCAGCAGTTTCGGGCCTAGCGGGGGTAGGAACACCGGGGAGCTGTTTTTT. It translates to CASSFGPSGGRNTGELFF.

This clonotype has ten or more counts. The chain carries TRBV7-8 and TRBJ2-3; D may be TRBD2 (5 bases). Per germline, CDR1 SGHVS and CDR2 FQNEAQ. CDR3 length equals 15 residues. V was trimmed by 1 base and J by 2 bases, leaving 10 bases between them. This CDR3 is CASSLGLAPTDTQYF. Here the CDR3 DNA reads TGTGCCAGCAGCTTAGGCCTAGCACCCACAGATACGCAGTATTTT.

The chain is built from TRBV28 and TRBJ1-3; 8 nucleotides align to TRBD1. J lost 0 bases, V lost 6 bases, and 4 bases had no gene match. This CDR3 has 15 amino acids. CDR1 and CDR2 from the germline V gene are MDHEN and SYDVKM. CDR3 bases: TGTGCCAGCAGCGGGGACAGGACCTCTGGAAACACCATATATTTT. This gives the protein CASSGDRTSGNTIYF. Based on the CDR3 plus reference TRBV28 and TRBJ1-3, the full variable domain is DVKVTQSSRYLVKRTGEKVFLECVQDMDHENMFWYRQDPGLGLRLIYFSYDVKMKEKGDIPEGYSVSREKKERFSLILESASTNQTSMYLCASSGDRTSGNTIYFGEGSWLTVV.

Many counts were recorded for this clonotype. This chain links TRBV20-1 with TRBJ2-7, with a tentative D call TRBD2 (6 bases). The CDR3 length is 11 residues. Germline CDR1 and CDR2: DFQATT and SNEGSKA (reference sequence). Trimming removed 5 bases at V and 3 bases at J, with 8 bases between. The CDR3 reads CSAGGLYEQYF. The CDR3 DNA sequence: TGCAGTGCTGGAGGGCTCTACGAGCAGTACTTC.

This clonotype was observed many times. The chain joins TRBV28 to TRBJ2-5; D is unclear. CDR3 length: 14 residues. CDR1 MDHEN and CDR2 SYDVKM come from the germline V gene. Trimming took 3 bases from V and 5 from J, leaving 13 bases between them. CDR3 DNA: TGTGCCAGCAGTTTCGGCTATTCCAGGGAGACCCAGTACTTC. The encoded protein is CASSFGYSRETQYF.

This clonotype was found once. Just one base apart from a much larger clone, this may be a read error. The chain is built from TRBV28 and TRBJ2-2; 7 bases are a match to TRBD2. V shed 6 bases and J 4 bases; nucleotides not matched to a gene: 8. CDR1 is MDHEN, CDR2 SYDVKM, per germline. This CDR3 spans 15 amino acids. DNA for the CDR3: TGTGCCAGCAGAGCGGGACTTCTGACCACCGGGGAGCTGTTTTTT. Its protein product is CASRAGLLTTGELFF.

This clonotype was observed a handful of times. The rearrangement joins TRBV4-3 to TRBJ2-7; the D gene is possibly TRBD2 (6 bases). The germline V gene encodes CDR1 LGHNA and CDR2 YSLEER. With 4 bases removed from V and 3 bases from J, the gap between germline ends came to 13 bases. The CDR3 runs 14 residues. CDR3 coding DNA: TGCGCCAGCAGCCGCGCCGGGACTGGCTACGAGCAGTACTTC. Amino acid sequence: CASSRAGTGYEQYF.

This clonotype was detected ten times or more. V gene TRBV12-3 or TRBV12-4 combines with J gene TRBJ1-5; no firm D call. V lost 5 bases to trimming and J lost 2 bases, with 7 bases between them. The CDR3 has 13 residues. The CDR3 protein is CASSPRGNQPQHF. CDR3 sequence (DNA): TGTGCCAGCAGTCCCCGTGGCAATCAGCCCCAGCATTTT.

As concerns this clonotype: This may be a read error, as it is one base from a much larger clone. The chain links TRBV12-3 or TRBV12-4 to TRBJ2-7; D is possibly TRBD1 (5 bases). Trimming removed 5 bases at V and 3 bases at J, with 17 bases between. The CDR3 consists of 15 residues. The CDR3 loop is CASSPKGQHFYEQYF. For the CDR3, the DNA is TGTGCCAGCAGTCCGAAGGGGCAACATTTCTACGAGCAGTACTTC.

This clonotype appeared a few times. The gene calls are TRBV11-2 and TRBJ2-7, with D perhaps being TRBD1 or TRBD2 (5 bases each). This CDR3 region has 12 residues. From germline, CDR1 is SGHAT and CDR2 FQNNGV. The V and J ends lost 1 base and 7 bases respectively, with 8 bases between them. Written as DNA, the CDR3 is TGTGCCAGCAGCTTAGCTGAGGGGGAGCAGTACTTC. Protein: CASSLAEGEQYF.

This clonotype was counted between two and nine times. The chain is built from TRBV2 and TRBJ2-5, with D possibly being TRBD2 (7 bases). This CDR3 is built from 14 residues. Germline V gene data show CDR1 as SNHLY and CDR2 as FYNNEI. V lost 6 bases and J lost 5, with 16 bases in between. CDR3 loop: CASSWGGPGETQYF. DNA of the CDR3: TGTGCCAGCAGCTGGGGGGGGCCGGGGGAGACCCAGTACTTC.

The table lists this clonotype with many counts. The chain recombines TRBV20-1 with TRBJ2-7; 9 bases map to TRBD1. CDR1 and CDR2 (germline): DFQATT, SNEGSKA (reference sequence). V dropped 5 bases and J dropped 2; count of bases not matched to a gene: 10. CDR3 length equals 15 residues. CDR3 protein: CSAYATGTGTYEQYF. CDR3 nucleotides: TGCAGTGCTTACGCAACCGGGACAGGGACCTACGAGCAGTACTTC.

This clonotype was counted ten times or more. This chain links TRBV10-3 with TRBJ2-1; 12 positions agree with TRBD2. The CDR3 contains 15 residues. The germline CDR1 and CDR2 sequences are ENHRY and SYGVKD. Trimming cost V 6 bases and J 6 bases; bases outside gene matches: 6. The CDR3 here is CAIRTSGRLTNEQFF. The CDR3 DNA reads as TGTGCCATCAGGACTAGCGGGAGACTTACCAATGAGCAGTTCTTC.

This clonotype is a singleton in its sample. The chain employs TRBV10-3 and TRBJ2-1; 10 bases fit TRBD1. The CDR3 spans 14 residues. The V segment lost 7 bases and the J segment 7 bases; nucleotides outside the gene matches: 7. The V gene's germline CDR1 is ENHRY and CDR2 SYGVKD. The CDR3: CAITRDRGANEQFF. In DNA form, the CDR3 reads TGTGCCATCACCAGGGACAGGGGAGCAAATGAGCAGTTCTTC.

This clonotype was detected many times. V usage is TRBV6-5 and J usage is TRBJ2-2; D is unresolved. The V end lost 0 bases, the J end lost 4 bases, and 6 bases lay between the germline ends. The CDR3 consists of 14 residues. CDR1 is MNHEY and CDR2 is SVGAGI in the germline V gene. CDR3 sequence reads: CASSYSKFTGELFF. For the CDR3, the DNA is TGTGCCAGCAGTTACTCGAAGTTCACCGGGGAGCTGTTTTTT.

There are many counts of this clonotype. V is TRBV5-6 and J is TRBJ1-5, with 8 bases matching TRBD1. Germline CDR1 and CDR2: SGHDT and YYEEEE. This CDR3 is 16 amino acids long. J gave up 4 bases and V 1 base, and 7 bases lay outside the gene matches. CDR3 bases: TGTGCCAGCAGCTTGAGGGGGACAGGTTTGAATCAGCCCCAGCATTTT. Protein product: CASSLRGTGLNQPQHF.

The chain recombines TRBV12-3 or TRBV12-4 with TRBJ1-1; maybe TRBD1 (6 bases). The V end lost 6 bases, the J end lost 6 bases, and 11 bases lay between the germline ends. CDR3 length: 12 amino acids. The DNA of the CDR3 is TGTGCCAGCAGCTTACACAGGGCTGAAGCTTTCTTT. Protein product: CASSLHRAEAFF.